These 28 T cell receptor beta chains were sequenced from one sample in a study of T cells in Graves' hyperthyroidism and ophthalmopathy (dated by TCRdb to the late 2010s). The library came from multiplex PCR. Sequencer: Illumina HiSeq 2000. Amplification of TCR beta CDR3 regions was carried out from RNA transcripts. The first round of RT-PCR for the TCR CDR3 was performed with the HTBI primer set and the Qiagen OneStep RT-PCR kit. TCRdb reran the public reads through fastp at Q25 and MiXCR, keeping productive beta chains. One record per CDR3 amino acid sequence lists the most common genes and DNA. In this sample the table shows roughly 700,000 distinct CDR3 sequences, roughly 17% of which occur a single time. Together, the top ten hold less than 20% of the sample. The sequencing sample was made of blood. Receptor source: a man aged 45 to 65 with Graves' hyperthyroidism.

Many counts were recorded for this clonotype. The rearrangement joins TRBV27 to TRBJ2-3; 10 bases fit TRBD2. This CDR3 region has 16 residues. V was clipped by 3 bases and J by 2 bases; unmatched bases: 5. In germline, CDR1 is MNHEY, CDR2 SMNVEV (reference sequence). The CDR3 region has the DNA TGTGCCAGCAGTTTCGCTAGCGGGAGCAACACAGATACGCAGTATTTT. It specifies CASSFASGSNTDTQYF.

The CDR3 DNA reads as TGTGCCAGCACCCTATCTAGCGGGAGGGCCCACGAGCAGTACTTC. It codes for CASTLSSGRAHEQYF. This chain joins TRBV12-3 or TRBV12-4 and TRBJ2-7; 12 nucleotides line up with TRBD2. The CDR3 is 15 residues long. The V segment lost 7 bases and the J segment 5 bases; nucleotides outside the gene matches: 9.

The chain is built from TRBV3-1 and TRBJ1-1; D remains unclear. The CDR3 spans 13 residues. From germline, CDR1 is LGHDT and CDR2 YNNKEL (reference sequence). The ends were cut back, 4 bases at V and 8 bases at J, with 14 bases in the middle. The CDR3 DNA reads as TGTGCCAGCAGCCTCAATCTAGGGCCAGAAGCTTTCTTT. It yields the protein CASSLNLGPEAFF.

This clonotype was seen many times. The chain employs TRBV28 and TRBJ2-2; D perhaps matches TRBD2 (5 bases). CDR3 size: 14 residues. Per germline, CDR1 MDHEN and CDR2 SYDVKM. The V end lost 6 bases, the J end lost 2 bases, and 10 bases lay between the germline ends. CDR3 nucleotide sequence: TGTGCCAGCAGACTAGGATTAAACACCGGGGAGCTGTTTTTT. Its protein is CASRLGLNTGELFF. The full variable domain, its missing parts supplied by reference TRBV28 and TRBJ2-2, is DVKVTQSSRYLVKRTGEKVFLECVQDMDHENMFWYRQDPGLGLRLIYFSYDVKMKEKGDIPEGYSVSREKKERFSLILESASTNQTSMYLCASRLGLNTGELFFGEGSRLTVL.

This clonotype was seen many times. This rearrangement joins TRBV5-1 to TRBJ2-3, with 9 bases aligning to TRBD2. Trimming cost V 3 bases and J 1 base; bases outside gene matches: 3. The CDR3 loop spans 15 amino acids. The germline V gene encodes CDR1 SGHRS and CDR2 YFSETQ. This CDR3 reads CASSSQREGTDTQYF. In nucleotides, the CDR3 is TGCGCCAGCAGCTCCCAGCGGGAGGGCACAGATACGCAGTATTTT.

This clonotype was seen repeatedly, ten times or more. The chain combines TRBV20-1 with TRBJ2-7; 12 bases line up with TRBD2. Germline loops: CDR1 DFQATT, CDR2 SNEGSKA (reference sequence). The V gene end was trimmed by 5 bases and the J gene end by 5 bases; junction bases not matched to a gene: 10. The CDR3 is made up of 15 amino acids. The CDR3 coding sequence is TGCAGTGCTCGCGATGCTAGCGGGGGGGTGAACGAGCAGTACTTC. Translating it yields CSARDASGGVNEQYF.

The chain links TRBV29-1 to TRBJ2-7; D might be TRBD1 (6 bases). The CDR3 sequence is 14 residues long. The germline V gene encodes CDR1 SQVTM and CDR2 ANQGSEA. V was cut by 5 bases and J by 0 bases, with 14 bases left in between. The CDR3 bases are TGCAGCGTTACGACAGGAAAGAGCTCCTACGAGCAGTACTTC. Protein: CSVTTGKSSYEQYF.

V and J are TRBV27 and TRBJ1-6, with D unresolved. The length of the CDR3 is 14 residues. CDR1 MNHEY and CDR2 SMNVEV come from the germline V gene (reference sequence). Trimming pared 1 base from V and 6 bases from J, leaving 7 bases between. CDR3 bases: TGTGCCAGCAGTTTATTTGGACCTAATTCACCCCTCCACTTT. Its translation is CASSLFGPNSPLHF.

This clonotype was picked up a small number of times. The chain recombines TRBV30 with TRBJ1-1; no definite D call. Per the germline V gene, CDR1 is GTSNPN and CDR2 is SVGIG (reference sequence). V dropped 1 base and J dropped 1 base, with 4 bases sitting between them. The CDR3 runs to 12 residues. The CDR3 DNA reads as TGTGCCTGGAGTGACGGGAACACTGAAGCTTTCTTT. Translated, it gives CAWSDGNTEAFF. Full variable domain (rest looked up from reference TRBV30 and TRBJ1-1): SQTIHQWPATLVQPVGSPLSLECTVEGTSNPNLYWYRQAAGRGLQLLFYSVGIGQISSEVPQNLSASRPQDRQFILSSKKLLLSDSGFYLCAWSDGNTEAFFGQGTRLTVV.

The V gene is TRBV5-8, the J gene TRBJ2-3; D remains unclear. This CDR3 comprises 16 residues. Germline CDR1 and CDR2: SGHTS and YDEGEE. Trimming took 0 bases from V and 1 from J, leaving 12 bases between them. DNA of the CDR3: TGTGCCAGCAGCTTGGGGGCCTGGGTTGGCACAGATACGCAGTATTTT. Protein sequence: CASSLGAWVGTDTQYF.

This clonotype appeared a few times. This chain connects TRBV3-1 to TRBJ2-7, with TRBD1 as a possible D gene (5 bases). V was cut by 2 bases and J by 1 base, with 6 bases left in between. Looked up from germline, CDR1 is LGHDT and CDR2 is YNNKEL (reference sequence). The CDR3 loop spans 13 amino acids. The CDR3 region has the DNA TGTGCCAGCAGCCAAAGGACATCCTACGAGCAGTACTTC. Translated: CASSQRTSYEQYF.

The rearrangement links TRBV14 to TRBJ1-1; D may be TRBD1 (6 bases). The CDR3 spans 16 residues. The germline V and J ends were trimmed by 1 base and 4 bases, with 16 bases remaining between them. Germline CDR1 is SGHDN and CDR2 is FVKESK. The CDR3 sequence: CASSQVGRGYGTEAFF. The DNA of the CDR3 is TGTGCCAGCAGCCAAGTGGGCAGGGGATATGGCACTGAAGCTTTCTTT.

This clonotype was seen at least ten times. V and J are TRBV27 and TRBJ2-7, with TRBD1 identical over 9 bases. CDR1 MNHEY and CDR2 SMNVEV come from the germline V gene (reference sequence). The CDR3 has 16 amino acids. The V gene end was trimmed by 6 bases and the J gene end by 5 bases; junction bases not matched to a gene: 14. Here the CDR3 DNA reads TGTGCCAGCAGCCCAGACCGGGACAGGGATAACCACGAGCAGTACTTC. Protein sequence: CASSPDRDRDNHEQYF.

This clonotype was seen ten or more times. The chain employs TRBV6-1 and TRBJ2-1; D possibly corresponds to TRBD2 (5 bases). There are 16 residues in the CDR3. Germline lookup yields CDR1 MNHNS and CDR2 SASEGT. V was trimmed by 5 bases and J by 8 bases, leaving 22 bases between them. The CDR3 is CASSFRIRGSGDEQFF. CDR3 DNA: TGTGCCAGCAGTTTCCGTATAAGAGGGAGTGGCGATGAGCAGTTCTTC.

This clonotype has ten or more counts. J is TRBJ1-4 and V is TRBV2; 7 nucleotides line up with TRBD1. Germline-derived CDR1 and CDR2 are SNHLY and FYNNEI. J gave up 8 bases and V 5 bases, and 8 bases lay outside the gene matches. CDR3 size: 14 residues. The CDR3 DNA follows: TGTGCCAGCAGTCTCGGACAGGCGGTAGAAAAACTGTTTTTT. This codes for CASSLGQAVEKLFF.

This clonotype was counted ten times or more. J is TRBJ2-1 and V is TRBV20-1, with TRBD1 matching 11 bases. The CDR3 extends over 15 amino acids. The V gene end was trimmed by 1 base and the J gene end by 7 bases; junction bases not matched to a gene: 6. Germline-derived CDR1 and CDR2 are DFQATT and SNEGSKA (reference sequence). The CDR3 sequence: CSARVGQGARNEQFF. CDR3 nucleotide sequence: TGCAGTGCTAGAGTTGGACAGGGGGCACGAAATGAGCAGTTCTTC.

The table lists this clonotype with many counts. The chain combines TRBV28 with TRBJ2-3; D may be TRBD1 (5 bases). The V and J ends lost 7 bases and 0 bases respectively, with 11 bases between them. The CDR3 runs 14 residues. From germline, CDR1 is MDHEN and CDR2 SYDVKM. In nucleotides, the CDR3 is TGTGCCAGCACCTGGGGCACTAGCACAGATACGCAGTATTTT. As protein: CASTWGTSTDTQYF. Combining the CDR3 with reference TRBV28 and TRBJ2-3 gives the whole variable domain DVKVTQSSRYLVKRTGEKVFLECVQDMDHENMFWYRQDPGLGLRLIYFSYDVKMKEKGDIPEGYSVSREKKERFSLILESASTNQTSMYLCASTWGTSTDTQYFGPGTRLTVL.

This clonotype was picked up many times. The J gene is TRBJ2-7, the V gene TRBV3-1; no reliable D call. The V gene's germline CDR1 is LGHDT and CDR2 YNNKEL (reference sequence). This CDR3 spans 14 amino acids. Trimming took 0 bases from V and 3 from J, leaving 9 bases between them. CDR3 sequence (DNA): TGTGCCAGCAGCCAAGAAGTCCCGGGCTACGAGCAGTACTTC. This encodes CASSQEVPGYEQYF.

The chain employs TRBV5-1 and TRBJ1-2; 8 positions agree with TRBD1. V lost 4 bases, J lost 13 bases, and 15 bases stayed unmatched. This CDR3 is built from 14 residues. CDR1 and CDR2 from the germline V gene are SGHRS and YFSETQ. CDR3 region: CASSPLPGQEGTTF. Written as DNA, the CDR3 is TGCGCCAGCAGCCCACTACCGGGACAGGAGGGAACCACCTTC. The full variable domain, in which reference TRBV5-1 and TRBJ1-2 provide the parts outside the CDR3, is KAGVTQTPRYLIKTRGQQVTLSCSPISGHRSVSWYQQTPGQGLQFLFEYFSETQRNKGNFPGRFSGRQFSNSRSEMNVSTLELGDSALYLCASSPLPGQEGTTFGSGTRLTVV.

This clonotype was seen ten or more times. The V gene is TRBV6-2 or TRBV6-3, the J gene TRBJ2-7; TRBD2 agrees at 7 bases. Germline V CDR1 and CDR2: MNHEY, SVGEGT. V dropped 8 bases and J dropped 3; count of bases not matched to a gene: 16. The CDR3 has 16 amino acids. CDR3 sequence (DNA): TGTGCCAGCGGGTCCGGGACTACGCGGAGGAGCTACGAGCAGTACTTC. This gives the protein CASGSGTTRRSYEQYF.

As to this clonotype: A single base separates this from a much larger clone, so it may be a read error. No conserved phenylalanine or tryptophan ends this CDR3, so it is likely a read error. The V and J genes are TRBV7-9 and TRBJ2-7; possible D gene TRBD1, 6 bases. CDR3 length: 16 amino acids. V was shortened by 2 bases and J by 0 bases, with 14 bases between the two germline ends. Germline CDR1 and CDR2: SEHNR and FQNEAQ (reference sequence). The CDR3 protein is CASSLSRGRSSYEQYS. Here the CDR3 DNA reads TGTGCCAGCAGCTTATCCAGGGGAAGGAGCTCCTACGAGCAGTACTCC.

This clonotype was found many times. The J gene is TRBJ1-5, the V gene TRBV2; D remains ambiguous. This CDR3 is built from 15 residues. Germline V gene data show CDR1 as SNHLY and CDR2 as FYNNEI. Trimming cost V 4 bases and J 4 bases, with 14 bases left between them. CDR3 in amino acids: CASSVRMRANQPQHF. The CDR3 DNA reads TGTGCCAGCAGTGTTAGGATGAGGGCGAATCAGCCCCAGCATTTT.

The chain has TRBV25-1 and TRBJ1-1, with D perhaps TRBD1 (6 bases). This CDR3 region has 15 residues. V was cut by 3 bases and J by 4 bases, with 15 bases left in between. The germline V gene has CDR1 MGHDK and CDR2 SYGVNS. The CDR3 is CASSDGYRGATEAFF. The DNA for the CDR3 is TGTGCCAGCAGTGACGGGTATCGGGGGGCCACTGAAGCTTTCTTT.

This clonotype was recorded at least ten times. The V gene is TRBV13, the J gene TRBJ2-7; 9 nucleotides match TRBD2. Germline assignment: CDR1 PRHDT and CDR2 FYEKMQ (reference sequence). Unmatched junction bases numbered 4, after V lost 10 bases and J lost 3 bases. The CDR3 has 12 residues. The CDR3 is CATSSGIYEQYF. For the CDR3, the DNA is TGTGCCACATCTAGCGGGATCTACGAGCAGTACTTC.

This rearrangement joins TRBV20-1 to TRBJ1-6; D is ambiguous. With 1 base removed from V and 5 bases from J, the gap between germline ends came to 12 bases. Germline CDR1 DFQATT, CDR2 SNEGSKA (reference sequence). This CDR3 contains 15 residues. CDR3 sequence: CSARVSEFNNSPLHF. The CDR3, as DNA: TGCAGTGCTAGAGTGTCGGAGTTTAATAATTCACCCCTCCACTTT.

The chain combines TRBV5-4 with TRBJ1-1; the D is unclear. The CDR3 sequence is 14 residues long. Trimming removed 2 bases at V and 1 base at J, with 9 bases between. The germline CDR1 and CDR2 sequences are SGHNT and YYREEE (reference sequence). As DNA, the CDR3 is TGTGCCAGCAGCTTATCGGCGGAGAACACTGAAGCTTTCTTT. It specifies CASSLSAENTEAFF.

Remarks on this clonotype: With a much larger clone just one base away, this may be a read error. V gene TRBV28 combines with J gene TRBJ2-7; D remains ambiguous. Germline values: CDR1 MDHEN, CDR2 SYDVKM. V lost 8 bases and J lost 7, with 18 bases in between. The CDR3 contains 13 residues. The CDR3 region has the DNA TGTGCCAGCCAATCGGCAGTCTTGAGGGAGCAGTACTTC. Amino acid sequence: CASQSAVLREQYF.

The chain links TRBV6-2 or TRBV6-3 to TRBJ2-3; 8 nucleotides match TRBD2. Germline CDR1 MNHEY, CDR2 SVGEGT. The CDR3 runs to 15 residues. Unmatched junction bases numbered 7, after V lost 5 bases and J lost 3 bases. The CDR3 spells CASSPLAEGTDTQYF. The CDR3 bases are TGTGCCAGCAGTCCACTAGCGGAGGGGACAGATACGCAGTATTTT.